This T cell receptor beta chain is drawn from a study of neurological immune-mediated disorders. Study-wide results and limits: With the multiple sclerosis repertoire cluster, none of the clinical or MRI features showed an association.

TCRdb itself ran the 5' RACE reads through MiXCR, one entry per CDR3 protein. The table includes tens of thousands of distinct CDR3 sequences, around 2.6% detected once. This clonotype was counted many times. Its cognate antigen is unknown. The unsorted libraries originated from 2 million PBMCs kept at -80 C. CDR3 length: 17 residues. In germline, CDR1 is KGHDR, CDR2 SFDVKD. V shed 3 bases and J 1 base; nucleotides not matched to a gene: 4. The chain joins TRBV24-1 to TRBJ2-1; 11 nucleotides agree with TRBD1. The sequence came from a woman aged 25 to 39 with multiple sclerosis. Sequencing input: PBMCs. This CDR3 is CATSDPDRGLSYNEQFF. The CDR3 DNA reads TGTGCCACCAGTGATCCGGACAGGGGGCTATCCTACAATGAGCAGTTCTTC.